Following are 18 T cell receptor beta chains from one sample sequenced in a study of early T cells in non-severe SARS-CoV-2 infection. MiXCR was run by TCRdb on the 5' RACE reads, yielding one entry per CDR3 protein. Among 85,000 to 100,000 distinct CDR3 sequences listed, approximately 10% were seen once. This specimen was whole blood, taken at baseline. Source of these receptors: an adult who was a healthcare worker with PCR-confirmed SARS-CoV-2 infection or an uninfected control (not recorded which).

The sample holds many counts of this clonotype. This chain connects TRBV6-1 to TRBJ2-3; the D is unclear. The CDR3 contains 15 residues. V lost 2 bases and J 2 bases, leaving 11 bases between the germline ends. Germline values: CDR1 MNHNS, CDR2 SASEGT. CDR3 sequence (DNA): TGTGCCAGCAGTGAACTGCGGAGAACCACAGATACGCAGTATTTT. Translating gives CASSELRRTTDTQYF.

J is TRBJ2-1 and V is TRBV15, with D perhaps being TRBD1 or TRBD2 (5 bases each). Trimming took off 4 bases at V and 10 bases at J, with 8 bases between the two ends. CDR3 length: 11 amino acids. Germline values: CDR1 LNHNV, CDR2 YYDKDF (reference sequence). Here the CDR3 reads CATSIRDEQFF. CDR3 nucleotide sequence: TGTGCCACCAGCATACGGGACGAGCAGTTCTTC. The full variable domain, rest sourced from reference TRBV15 and TRBJ2-1, is DAMVIQNPRYQVTQFGKPVTLSCSQTLNHNVMYWYQQKSSQAPKLLFHYYDKDFNNEADTPDNFQSRRPNTSFCFLDIRSPGLGDTAMYLCATSIRDEQFFGPGTRLTVL.

This clonotype was counted ten times or more. The V gene is TRBV5-1, the J gene TRBJ2-7, with 8 bases fitting TRBD2. The CDR3 consists of 15 residues. Per germline, CDR1 SGHRS and CDR2 YFSETQ. Trimming removed 0 bases from V and 5 bases from J; junction bases left unmatched: 7. CDR3 in amino acids: CASSLAGGPADEQYF. CDR3 nucleotide sequence: TGCGCCAGCAGCTTGGCGGGGGGGCCGGCCGACGAGCAGTACTTC.

This clonotype was counted ten times or more. The rearrangement joins TRBV11-2 to TRBJ2-2; the D is unclear. V dropped 4 bases and J dropped 0 bases, with 12 bases sitting between them. The CDR3 length is 16 residues. Germline CDR1 SGHAT, CDR2 FQNNGV. CDR3 loop: CASSSPTATNTGELFF. For the CDR3, the DNA is TGTGCCAGCAGCTCCCCCACGGCCACGAACACCGGGGAGCTGTTTTTT.

The table lists this clonotype with many counts. The chain carries TRBV10-2 and TRBJ2-1; tentatively, D is TRBD1 or TRBD2 (6 bases each). The CDR3 consists of 15 residues. The V end lost 3 bases, the J end lost 6 bases, and 15 bases lay between the germline ends. CDR1 and CDR2 (germline): WSHSY, SAAADI. The DNA of the CDR3 is TGCGCCAGCAGTGAAGGGGGGTGGCTAGTCAATGAGCAGTTCTTC. Protein: CASSEGGWLVNEQFF.

This chain uses TRBV12-3 or TRBV12-4 with TRBJ1-4; the D gene is possibly TRBD1 (5 bases). CDR3 length: 14 amino acids. Deletions cut 3 bases from V and 3 bases from J, with 8 bases between. CDR3 DNA sequence: TGTGCCAGCAGTTTCAGGGATGCTAATGAAAAACTGTTTTTT. It translates to CASSFRDANEKLFF.

The J gene is TRBJ2-1, the V gene TRBV4-1, with TRBD2 matching over 14 bases. The V gene end was trimmed by 6 bases and the J gene end by 4 bases; junction bases not matched to a gene: 2. Germline V CDR1 and CDR2: MGHRA, YSYEKL. The CDR3 extends over 15 amino acids. The CDR3 here is CASSRTSGRYNEQFF. Here the CDR3 DNA reads TGCGCCAGCAGTCGGACTAGCGGGAGGTACAATGAGCAGTTCTTC.

The chain has TRBV29-1 and TRBJ2-1; no clear D. CDR3 length: 13 residues. V lost 5 bases, J lost 8 bases, and 16 bases lay in between. CDR1 is SQVTM, CDR2 ANQGSEA, per germline. The CDR3 loop reads CSVKTTPLDEQFF. The CDR3 DNA follows: TGCAGCGTTAAGACCACCCCTCTGGATGAGCAGTTCTTC.

V is TRBV20-1 and J is TRBJ2-1; D is unclear. The CDR3 length is 12 residues. Germline-derived CDR1 and CDR2 are DFQATT and SNEGSKA (reference sequence). Trimming left V 0 bases short and J 10 bases short, with 10 bases between. Written as DNA, the CDR3 is TGCAGTGCTAGAGATCGCCGGACGGAGCAGTTCTTC. Translating it yields CSARDRRTEQFF.

The table lists this clonotype with many counts. The rearrangement uses TRBV30 and TRBJ1-1; the D gene is possibly TRBD1 (6 bases). CDR1 is GTSNPN, CDR2 SVGIG, per germline (reference sequence). The germline V and J ends were trimmed by 4 bases and 7 bases, with 16 bases remaining between them. The CDR3 consists of 13 residues. The CDR3 loop is CAWNQGMRSEAFF. In DNA, the CDR3 is TGTGCCTGGAATCAGGGGATGAGGAGTGAAGCTTTCTTT.

This clonotype has at least ten counts. The chain recombines TRBV7-9 with TRBJ1-5, with 9 bases aligning to TRBD1. The J segment lost 0 bases and the V segment lost 6 bases, leaving 6 bases of the junction unmatched. Germline lookup yields CDR1 SEHNR and CDR2 FQNEAQ (reference sequence). CDR3 size: 16 residues. CDR3 protein: CASSSGTGYSNQPQHF. The CDR3 bases are TGTGCCAGCAGTTCCGGGACAGGGTATAGCAATCAGCCCCAGCATTTT.

Of note for this clonotype: This may come from a read error, since a much larger clone is one base off. V is TRBV20-1 and J is TRBJ2-1; TRBD2 matches at 10 bases. CDR1 and CDR2 (germline): DFQATT, SNEGSKA (reference sequence). This CDR3 has 15 residues. V gave up 5 bases and J gave up 8 bases; unmatched junction bases: 12. CDR3 sequence (DNA): TGCAGTGCTGGCGAAGGGACTAGCGATTACGATGAGCAGTTCTTC. Protein sequence: CSAGEGTSDYDEQFF.

The CDR3 DNA is TGTGCCATCAGTGAGTCGCGCCGAAGCTCTGGAAACACCATATATTTT. Amino acids: CAISESRRSSGNTIYF. The chain joins TRBV10-3 to TRBJ1-3, with unresolved D. The CDR3 totals 16 residues. The V gene lost 0 bases and the J gene lost 0 bases, with 9 bases spanning the gap. CDR1 is ENHRY, CDR2 SYGVKD, per germline.

This clonotype appeared many times. The V call is TRBV5-1, the J call TRBJ2-7; a weak D match, TRBD2 (5 bases). Looked up from germline, CDR1 is SGHRS and CDR2 is YFSETQ. The length of the CDR3 is 15 residues. Trimming left V 4 bases short and J 2 bases short, with 16 bases between. DNA for the CDR3: TGCGCCAGCAGCCCGGACCCCCGGGGAACCTACGAGCAGTACTTC. This sequence encodes CASSPDPRGTYEQYF.

This clonotype was recorded at least ten times. The V and J genes are TRBV5-5 and TRBJ2-2; tentative D call: TRBD2 (6 bases). This CDR3 has 17 amino acids. V was clipped by 0 bases and J by 1 base, with 13 bases between them. Germline values: CDR1 SGHKS, CDR2 YYEKEE (reference sequence). CDR3 bases: TGTGCCAGCAGCTTGGCGTTAGCGGAGCTGAACACCGGGGAGCTGTTTTTT. It specifies CASSLALAELNTGELFF.

This clonotype was counted between two and nine times. The V and J genes are TRBV14 and TRBJ2-1; 8 nucleotides align to TRBD2. CDR1 is SGHDN, CDR2 FVKESK, per germline. V lost 4 bases, J lost 0 bases, and 2 bases stayed unmatched. This CDR3 is 15 amino acids long. DNA of the CDR3: TGTGCCAGCAGCCGAGCGGGAGTCTCCTACAATGAGCAGTTCTTC. It yields the protein CASSRAGVSYNEQFF. Complete variable domain (other parts from reference TRBV14 and TRBJ2-1): EAGVTQFPSHSVIEKGQTVTLRCDPISGHDNLYWYRRVMGKEIKFLLHFVKESKQDESGMPNNRFLAERTGGTYSTLKVQPAELEDSGVYFCASSRAGVSYNEQFFGPGTRLTVL.

Judged by abundance, this clonotype is medium-sized. The V call is TRBV7-9, the J call TRBJ2-7, with TRBD1 as a possible D gene (6 bases). The germline V gene encodes CDR1 SEHNR and CDR2 FQNEAQ (reference sequence). The CDR3 consists of 14 residues. Trimming took off 5 bases at V and 0 bases at J, with 11 bases between the two ends. CDR3 nucleotide sequence: TGTGCCAGCAGCGTACAGGGCTACTCCTACGAGCAGTACTTC. Encoded protein: CASSVQGYSYEQYF.

There are many counts of this clonotype. V gene TRBV3-2 combines with J gene TRBJ2-7; the D call TRBD2 from the table was never checked on the DNA. TRBV3-2 is a pseudogene. The CDR3 loop spans 13 amino acids. The CDR3 bases are TGTGCCAGCAGCGGGACGGGACTGGACGAGCAGTACTTC. Protein: CASSGTGLDEQYF.